The 26 T cell receptor beta chains below all came from one sample that was sequenced in a study of control samples from healthy donors and cancer patients (TCRdb year 2020). Libraries were built with the immunoSEQ multiplex PCR assay. Held by TCRdb, this immuneACCESS table contains in-frame sequences only and omits some clones. Under half of the omission traces to an unresolved V gene where checked; the cause of the rest is unknown. Here the sample has around 130,000 clones; over 85% occur a single time. Of the sample, more than 6.5% falls within the top ten clones. The material sequenced was PBMCs. The receptors here all came from a man over 45 with head and neck cancer.

This clone was seen just once. This chain links TRBV24-1 with TRBJ2-7, with a possible D match to TRBD1 (5 bases). The V gene's germline CDR1 is KGHDR and CDR2 SFDVKD. This CDR3 is 15 amino acids long. The V gene lost 4 bases and the J gene lost 2 bases, with 14 bases spanning the gap. CDR3 DNA sequence: TGTGCCACCAGTGACCACAGGAGATCTACCTACGAGCAGTACTTC. It yields the protein CATSDHRRSTYEQYF.

The chain combines TRBV7-2 with TRBJ2-1; TRBD2 agrees at 11 bases. CDR3 length: 16 amino acids. V gave up 5 bases and J gave up 5 bases; unmatched junction bases: 8. Germline CDR1 is SGHTA and CDR2 is FQGNSA. The CDR3 here is CASSPAGTSGHNEQFF. CDR3 nucleotide sequence: TGTGCCAGCAGCCCCGCCGGGACTAGCGGACACAATGAGCAGTTCTTC. The whole variable domain, remainder taken from reference TRBV7-2 and TRBJ2-1, is GAGVSQSPSNKVTEKGKDVELRCDPISGHTALYWYRQSLGQGLEFLIYFQGNSAPDKSGLPSDRFSAERTGGSVSTLTIQRTQQEDSAVYLCASSPAGTSGHNEQFFGPGTRLTVL.

The V and J genes are TRBV6-2 or TRBV6-3 and TRBJ2-1; TRBD2 matches 8 bases. Germline lookup yields CDR1 MNHEY and CDR2 SVGEGT. V lost 2 bases and J lost 0; bases outside the gene matches: 12. This CDR3 is 19 amino acids long. The CDR3 reads CASSYPRGGLTSSYNEQFF. The CDR3, as DNA: TGTGCCAGCAGTTACCCTCGGGGGGGCCTTACCAGCTCCTACAATGAGCAGTTCTTC.

The V and J genes are TRBV5-1 and TRBJ2-1; D is possibly TRBD2 (5 bases). This CDR3 region has 14 residues. CDR1 and CDR2 from the germline V gene are SGHRS and YFSETQ. V shed 0 bases and J shed 3 bases, with 7 bases lying between them. For the CDR3, the DNA is TGCGCCAGCAGCTTGGACGGGGACTACAATGAGCAGTTCTTC. As protein: CASSLDGDYNEQFF.

The chain uses TRBV5-6 and TRBJ1-2; a weak D match, TRBD1 (5 bases). Germline V gives CDR1 SGHDT, CDR2 YYEEEE. The ends were cut back, 0 bases at V and 4 bases at J, with 10 bases in the middle. The CDR3 contains 14 residues. CDR3 amino acids: CASSLAVTAYGYTF. The DNA of the CDR3 is TGTGCCAGCAGCTTGGCCGTGACAGCCTATGGCTACACCTTC.

V is TRBV30 and J is TRBJ1-1; possibly TRBD1 for D (6 bases). Germline V gives CDR1 GTSNPN, CDR2 SVGIG (reference sequence). V was clipped by 1 base and J by 6 bases, with 9 bases between them. The CDR3 length is 12 residues. CDR3 residues: CAWSGDTAEAFF. CDR3 nucleotide sequence: TGTGCCTGGAGTGGGGACACCGCTGAAGCTTTCTTT.

The chain couples TRBV5-5 to TRBJ1-1; D ambiguous. The V gene lost 0 bases and the J gene lost 6 bases, with 12 bases spanning the gap. CDR1 and CDR2 (germline): SGHKS, YYEKEE (reference sequence). This CDR3 is built from 14 residues. The CDR3 is CASSLGLGSPEAFF. Here the CDR3 DNA reads TGTGCCAGCAGCTTGGGCTTGGGGTCTCCTGAAGCTTTCTTT.

The rearrangement joins TRBV5-1 to TRBJ2-7; 9 bases map to TRBD1. The CDR3 sequence is 15 residues long. Germline V lookup: CDR1 SGHRS, CDR2 YFSETQ. V shed 1 base, J shed 3 bases, and the junction held 5 bases outside the gene matches. CDR3 residues: CASSLMAGQGYEQYF. CDR3 in DNA: TGCGCCAGCAGCTTGATGGCGGGACAGGGCTACGAGCAGTACTTC.

The chain links TRBV13 to TRBJ2-2, with D maybe TRBD2 (6 bases). The CDR3 covers 18 residues. The V gene's germline CDR1 is PRHDT and CDR2 FYEKMQ (reference sequence). V lost 4 bases, J lost 3 bases, and 21 bases lay in between. For the CDR3, the DNA is TGTGCCAGCAGCTCTGACGGGACTGGAGATCCGGACACCGGGGAGCTGTTTTTT. Translating gives CASSSDGTGDPDTGELFF.

The J gene is TRBJ2-7, the V gene TRBV5-1, with TRBD1 matching 8 bases. After removal of 0 bases from V and 2 bases from J, the junction contained 10 bases not matched to a gene. Germline V gene sequence: CDR1 SGHRS, CDR2 YFSETQ. CDR3 length: 17 residues. The CDR3 reads CASSLAPRQGIPYEQYF. As DNA, the CDR3 is TGCGCCAGCAGCTTGGCCCCCAGACAGGGGATCCCCTACGAGCAGTACTTC.

About this clone itself: Other DNA sequences in this sample translate to the same CDR3. The chain employs TRBV28 and TRBJ2-7; D possibly corresponds to TRBD2 (6 bases). V was trimmed by 6 bases and J by 2 bases, leaving 17 bases between them. Germline V gene sequence: CDR1 MDHEN, CDR2 SYDVKM. CDR3 length: 15 amino acids. The chain's CDR3 is CASSPTLASAYEQYF. CDR3 nucleotides: TGTGCCAGCAGCCCCACCCTAGCGAGCGCCTACGAGCAGTACTTC.

The chain recombines TRBV4-1 with TRBJ1-5; the match to TRBD1 covers 10 bases. Per germline, CDR1 MGHRA and CDR2 YSYEKL. V gave up 4 bases and J gave up 4 bases; unmatched junction bases: 4. The CDR3 loop spans 15 amino acids. The CDR3 loop is CASSPGQGPNQPQHF. The CDR3 DNA is TGCGCCAGCAGCCCGGGACAGGGGCCAAATCAGCCCCAGCATTTT.

The chain combines TRBV28 with TRBJ2-1; D might be TRBD1 (5 bases). CDR3 size: 11 residues. V dropped 0 bases and J dropped 11 bases, with 5 bases sitting between them. Germline V gives CDR1 MDHEN, CDR2 SYDVKM. The CDR3 nucleotides are TGTGCCAGCAGTTTATGGGGGCAGCAGTTCTTC. Translated: CASSLWGQQFF.

The gene calls are TRBV6-5 and TRBJ1-4; 9 nucleotides align to TRBD1. Germline CDR1 is MNHEY and CDR2 is SVGAGI. This CDR3 spans 15 amino acids. Trimming at V came to 4 bases and at J to 10 bases, leaving 10 bases not matched to a gene. CDR3 region: CASSSNFEQGAKLFF. The CDR3 nucleotides are TGTGCCAGCAGTTCTAACTTCGAACAGGGGGCAAAACTGTTTTTT.

The chain employs TRBV24-1 and TRBJ2-5; D is perhaps TRBD1 (6 bases). V was cut by 5 bases and J by 4 bases, with 10 bases left in between. The CDR3 loop spans 13 amino acids. Looked up from germline, CDR1 is KGHDR and CDR2 is SFDVKD. CDR3 DNA: TGTGCCACCAGTGCTGGGACAACAGAGACCCAGTACTTC. Translated: CATSAGTTETQYF.

The rearrangement links TRBV27 to TRBJ2-1, with no clear D. The CDR3 has 15 amino acids. Germline-derived CDR1 and CDR2 are MNHEY and SMNVEV (reference sequence). Trimming removed 2 bases at V and 4 bases at J, with 12 bases between. CDR3 sequence (DNA): TGTGCCAGCAGTTTAACTCCTTCTATATACAATGAGCAGTTCTTC. Its protein is CASSLTPSIYNEQFF.

The chain has TRBV9 and TRBJ1-1, with TRBD1 matching 11 bases. The CDR3 is 14 residues long. Losses at the gene ends were 0 bases for V and 7 bases for J; bases not matched to a gene: 2. CDR1 is SGDLS, CDR2 YYNGEE, per germline. CDR3 residues: CASSVEGQGVEAFF. For the CDR3, the DNA is TGTGCCAGCAGCGTAGAGGGACAGGGGGTTGAAGCTTTCTTT.

The chain uses TRBV7-3 and TRBJ2-5; 8 nucleotides match TRBD2. Germline V gene data show CDR1 as SGHTA and CDR2 as FQGTGA. CDR3 length equals 14 residues. V lost 4 bases and J lost 4; bases outside the gene matches: 5. The CDR3: CASSSGLAGETQYF. The CDR3 region has the DNA TGTGCCAGCAGCTCCGGACTAGCCGGAGAGACCCAGTACTTC. The whole variable domain, remainder taken from reference TRBV7-3 and TRBJ2-5, is GAGVSQTPSNKVTEKGKYVELRCDPISGHTALYWYRQSLGQGPEFLIYFQGTGAADDSGLPNDRFFAVRPEGSVSTLKIQRTERGDSAVYLCASSSGLAGETQYFGPGTRLLVL.

This clone came up a few times. This rearrangement joins TRBV11-2 to TRBJ1-6; 10 nucleotides line up with TRBD1. The CDR3 is made up of 15 amino acids. From germline, CDR1 is SGHAT and CDR2 FQNNGV. J gave up 10 bases and V 4 bases, and 7 bases lay outside the gene matches. The CDR3 sequence is CASSYGTGAGSPLHF. The CDR3 DNA sequence: TGTGCCAGCAGCTACGGGACAGGGGCAGGGTCACCCCTCCACTTT.

This clone was found a few times. This chain connects TRBV3-1 (or the pseudogene TRBV3-2) to TRBJ1-1, with D unclear. The CDR3 is made up of 12 amino acids. V lost 2 bases, J lost 5 bases, and 6 bases lay in between. The V gene's germline CDR1 is LGHDT and CDR2 YNNKEL (reference sequence). In DNA form, the CDR3 reads TGTGCCAGCAGCCAATACGGTACTGAAGCTTTCTTT. Protein product: CASSQYGTEAFF.

The chain carries TRBV18 and TRBJ2-5, with 9 bases that match TRBD2. The CDR3 runs to 15 residues. The V gene end was trimmed by 5 bases and the J gene end by 0 bases; junction bases not matched to a gene: 4. Germline lookup yields CDR1 KGHSH and CDR2 LQKENI. CDR3 DNA: TGTGCCAGCTCAGGCAGCGGGGGGTACCAAGAGACCCAGTACTTC. As protein: CASSGSGGYQETQYF.

This chain connects TRBV19 to TRBJ2-2; 10 bases fit TRBD1. Losses at the gene ends were 4 bases for V and 6 bases for J; bases not matched to a gene: 5. Per the germline V gene, CDR1 is LNHDA and CDR2 is SQIVND (reference sequence). The CDR3 is 15 residues long. CDR3 DNA sequence: TGTGCCAGTAGTAGAGGACAGGGGGGGGCCGGGGAGCTGTTTTTT. Residues: CASSRGQGGAGELFF.

The rearrangement links TRBV2 to TRBJ1-4; D gene ambiguous. Germline lookup yields CDR1 SNHLY and CDR2 FYNNEI. The germline V and J ends were trimmed by 2 bases and 7 bases, with 8 bases remaining between them. This CDR3 spans 13 amino acids. The CDR3 DNA follows: TGTGCCAGCAGTGAACGGCTATCTGAAAAACTGTTTTTT. Its translation is CASSERLSEKLFF.

This clone turned up a few times. This sequence joins TRBV5-6 and TRBJ2-5, with 8 bases matching TRBD2. This CDR3 is 15 amino acids long. Germline-derived CDR1 and CDR2 are SGHDT and YYEEEE. The trim removed 0 bases at V and 5 bases at J, leaving 6 bases unmatched. The CDR3 sequence: CASSLGSGGGETQYF. The CDR3 DNA reads TGTGCCAGCAGCTTGGGAAGCGGGGGAGGGGAGACCCAGTACTTC.

This chain joins TRBV7-2 and TRBJ2-3; D is uncertain. The CDR3 spans 12 residues. V was cut by 3 bases and J by 6 bases, with 7 bases left in between. CDR1 is SGHTA and CDR2 is FQGNSA in the germline V gene. The CDR3 spells CASSFLFDTQYF. CDR3 nucleotide sequence: TGTGCCAGCAGCTTCCTTTTTGATACGCAGTATTTT.

This clone has just a few counts. V is TRBV18 and J is TRBJ2-3; the D gene is possibly TRBD1 (5 bases). CDR1 is KGHSH, CDR2 LQKENI, per germline. The V and J ends lost 2 bases and 0 bases respectively, with 12 bases between them. The CDR3 is made up of 16 amino acids. CDR3 protein: CASSPAPTVSTDTQYF. The CDR3 coding sequence is TGTGCCAGCTCACCAGCCCCGACAGTCAGCACAGATACGCAGTATTTT.